Given below is one T cell receptor (beta chain) in context. Antigen: not known. TCRdb's copy holds only in-frame clones and misses some; the assay was immunoSEQ multiplex PCR. The sample carries about 50,000 clones, approximately 95% recorded once. The data were obtained in a study of OX40 agonist ivuxolimab in advanced cancers. Study at large: Of mixed ages from about 23 to 90 and averaging about 60 years, the group was 65% to 85% male. Eligibility rules accepted prior anti-PD-1, anti-PD-L1 or anti-CTLA-4 therapy, and over 35% had some.

The V and J ends lost 6 bases and 2 bases respectively, with 17 bases between them. The length of the CDR3 is 16 residues. CDR1 and CDR2 from the germline V gene are MNHEY and SMNVEV (reference sequence). Broader study findings: More expanded clones were seen, on average, in CD8+ T cells than in CD4+. Clonal expansion among partial responders at 0.1-3.0 mg/kg ranked near the lowest.

The sample in question was CD4+ or CD8+ T cells sorted from blood, obtained in a trial of the OX40 agonist ivuxolimab. The clonotype was recovered from an adult with an advanced solid tumor such as melanoma, head and neck, liver or kidney cancer. The chain couples TRBV27 to TRBJ2-1, with a weak D call TRBD1 (8 bases). CDR3 in DNA: TGTGCCAGCAGCCTAAACAGGGGGGGACCCTACAATGAGCAGTTCTTC. Encoded protein: CASSLNRGGPYNEQFF.